The 30 T cell receptor beta chains given below trace back to one sample, sequenced in a study of shared clonotypes between healthy human individuals (TCRdb year 2020). Library preparation used the immunoSEQ multiplex PCR assay. The table comes from immuneACCESS by way of TCRdb, which keeps in-frame sequences with V and J called. Part of the clones is missing from these tables; in studies checked, under half for an unresolved V gene and the rest for unknown reasons. In this sample the table shows about 2.3 million clones, approximately 95% of which occur a single time. 0.35% to 0.5% of the sample is held by the ten biggest clonotypes. Material for sequencing was naive CD4+ T cells from PBMCs. According to the study, the label for this sample's cell subset or site signals: CD45RA+ positively selected. The origin of the receptors is a man aged 18 to 29 in good health. Some clones in this sample may be carry-over from other donors' samples.

The chain links TRBV7-9 to TRBJ1-2; D is undetermined. Between the trimmed V and J ends, which lost 3 bases and 5 bases, there was a span of 13 bases. CDR1 is SEHNR and CDR2 is FQNEAQ in the germline V gene (reference sequence). The CDR3 consists of 14 residues. The CDR3 nucleotides read TGTGCCAGCAGCTTCTTAGGGATAGGGTATGGCTACACCTTC. It is translated as CASSFLGIGYGYTF.

This clone was counted only a few times. The J gene is TRBJ1-4, the V gene TRBV10-3; D is uncertain. Looked up from germline, CDR1 is ENHRY and CDR2 is SYGVKD. The CDR3 spans 12 residues. The V and J ends lost 4 bases and 5 bases respectively, with 5 bases between them. CDR3 sequence (DNA): TGTGCCATCAGTGGGATCAATGAAAAACTGTTTTTT. This encodes CAISGINEKLFF.

The chain recombines TRBV28 with TRBJ1-2, with D uncertain. The CDR3 covers 12 residues. CDR1 and CDR2 from the germline V gene are MDHEN and SYDVKM. Trimming removed 3 bases at V and 8 bases at J, with 10 bases between. The CDR3 DNA reads as TGTGCCAGCAGTTTGGGAGGGATGGGCTACACCTTC. As protein: CASSLGGMGYTF.

The J gene is TRBJ1-5, the V gene TRBV19, with TRBD1 identical over 11 bases. CDR3 length: 15 residues. The trim removed 4 bases at V and 7 bases at J, leaving 6 bases unmatched. Germline loops: CDR1 LNHDA, CDR2 SQIVND (reference sequence). CDR3 sequence: CASSTGTGGFQPQHF. The CDR3 coding sequence is TGTGCCAGTAGTACCGGGACAGGGGGATTCCAGCCCCAGCATTTT.

The chain joins TRBV7-8 to TRBJ1-5, with D uncertain. Per germline, CDR1 SGHVS and CDR2 FQNEAQ. Trimming cost V 1 base and J 9 bases, with 16 bases left between them. This CDR3 comprises 15 residues. The CDR3 loop reads CASSLVVGGVRPQHF. The CDR3 nucleotides read TGTGCCAGCAGCTTAGTTGTAGGCGGAGTTCGGCCCCAGCATTTT.

This rearrangement joins TRBV7-2 to TRBJ2-7; 8 nucleotides align to TRBD2. The CDR3 extends over 14 amino acids. The V gene's germline CDR1 is SGHTA and CDR2 FQGNSA. J lost 6 bases, V lost 3 bases, and 7 bases had no gene match. CDR3 in DNA: TGTGCCAGCAGCTTTTCGGGACTAGAGGGCGAGCAGTACTTC. It encodes CASSFSGLEGEQYF. Full variable domain (rest looked up from reference TRBV7-2 and TRBJ2-7): GAGVSQSPSNKVTEKGKDVELRCDPISGHTALYWYRQSLGQGLEFLIYFQGNSAPDKSGLPSDRFSAERTGGSVSTLTIQRTQQEDSAVYLCASSFSGLEGEQYFGPGTRLTVT.

The V call is TRBV4-3, the J call TRBJ1-2; TRBD1 aligns across 7 bases. Germline values: CDR1 LGHNA, CDR2 YSLEER. V dropped 0 bases and J dropped 4; count of bases not matched to a gene: 11. The CDR3 is 17 residues long. The CDR3 spells CASSQEVRPGGAYGYTF. DNA for the CDR3: TGCGCCAGCAGCCAAGAAGTTCGCCCAGGGGGTGCCTATGGCTACACCTTC.

This chain joins TRBV18 and TRBJ2-7; no firm D call. V was trimmed by 2 bases and J by 6 bases, leaving 14 bases between them. Germline V CDR1 and CDR2: KGHSH, LQKENI. This CDR3 comprises 14 residues. The CDR3 reads CASSPWSDVGEQYF. The CDR3 DNA is TGTGCCAGCTCACCATGGTCGGATGTAGGCGAGCAGTACTTC. Full variable domain (outside the CDR3, taken from reference TRBV18 and TRBJ2-7): NAGVMQNPRHLVRRRGQEARLRCSPMKGHSHVYWYRQLPEEGLKFMVYLQKENIIDESGMPKERFSAEFPKEGPSILRIQQVVRGDSAAYFCASSPWSDVGEQYFGPGTRLTVT.

This rearrangement joins TRBV30 to TRBJ2-5; TRBD1 aligns across 9 bases. J gave up 3 bases and V 5 bases, and 7 bases lay outside the gene matches. There are 14 residues in the CDR3. CDR1 is GTSNPN and CDR2 is SVGIG in the germline V gene (reference sequence). CDR3 in amino acids: CAWSRGQGKETQYF. The DNA for the CDR3 is TGTGCCTGGTCCCGGGGACAGGGAAAAGAGACCCAGTACTTC.

Remarks on this clone: Distinct nucleotide sequences in the sample also encode this CDR3. The chain carries TRBV5-1 and TRBJ1-2; a weak D match, TRBD1 (6 bases). Germline V gene sequence: CDR1 SGHRS, CDR2 YFSETQ. The V and J ends lost 0 bases and 8 bases respectively, with 14 bases between them. This CDR3 region has 14 residues. The DNA for the CDR3 is TGCGCCAGCAGCTTGGAAGGCAGGGGTGACGGCTACACCTTC. Amino acid sequence: CASSLEGRGDGYTF.

The chain employs TRBV2 and TRBJ1-5; D gene uncertain. The V end lost 5 bases, the J end lost 8 bases, and 13 bases lay between the germline ends. The CDR3 length is 13 residues. From germline, CDR1 is SNHLY and CDR2 FYNNEI. CDR3 loop: CASSPSNTEPQHF. In DNA form, the CDR3 reads TGTGCCAGCAGTCCAAGCAACACGGAGCCCCAGCATTTT. The full variable domain, completed using reference TRBV2 and TRBJ1-5, is EPEVTQTPSHQVTQMGQEVILRCVPISNHLYFYWYRQILGQKVEFLVSFYNNEISEKSEIFDDQFSVERPDGSNFTLKIRSTKLEDSAMYFCASSPSNTEPQHFGDGTRLSIL.

The gene calls are TRBV28 and TRBJ1-4, with 8 bases aligning to TRBD1. The CDR3 loop spans 16 amino acids. With V trimmed by 6 bases and J by 8 bases, 14 bases remained unmatched. The germline V gene encodes CDR1 MDHEN and CDR2 SYDVKM. The chain's CDR3 is CASSLSPRTGWEKLFF. CDR3 coding DNA: TGTGCCAGCAGCCTCTCCCCCCGGACAGGGTGGGAAAAACTGTTTTTT.

The chain employs TRBV11-3 and TRBJ2-1; D tentatively reads TRBD1 or TRBD2 (5 bases each). CDR1 SGHNT and CDR2 YENEEA come from the germline V gene. Between the trimmed V and J ends, which lost 0 bases and 9 bases, there was a span of 15 bases. The CDR3 extends over 15 amino acids. The DNA of the CDR3 is TGTGCCAGCAGCTTAGAAGAGGGGCGCGGTGGTGAGCAGTTCTTC. It is translated as CASSLEEGRGGEQFF.

This sequence joins TRBV7-2 and TRBJ2-7; no clear D. Germline CDR1 reads SGHTA; CDR2 reads FQGNSA. CDR3 length: 15 amino acids. V was cut by 5 bases and J by 2 bases, with 16 bases left in between. The CDR3 sequence: CASSPTRLPPYEQYF. CDR3 in DNA: TGTGCCAGCAGCCCGACCAGGCTTCCGCCCTACGAGCAGTACTTC.

The chain couples TRBV4-1 to TRBJ2-7; no definite D call. The CDR3 spans 13 residues. Germline lookup yields CDR1 MGHRA and CDR2 YSYEKL. Trimming removed 2 bases from V and 6 bases from J, with 11 bases in between. The CDR3 DNA reads as TGCGCCAGCAGCCAACACGCCCAGAGCGAGCAGTACTTC. Its translation is CASSQHAQSEQYF.

This clone was recorded once. The identical CDR3 is also encoded by other nucleotide sequences in the sample. V gene TRBV5-1 combines with J gene TRBJ1-1, with unresolved D. This CDR3 has 14 amino acids. Between the trimmed V and J ends, which lost 0 bases and 3 bases, there was a span of 9 bases. CDR1 and CDR2 from the germline V gene are SGHRS and YFSETQ. In nucleotides, the CDR3 is TGCGCCAGCAGCTTGGAGCAAGGGTACACTGAAGCTTTCTTT. This encodes CASSLEQGYTEAFF. The full variable domain, its missing parts supplied by reference TRBV5-1 and TRBJ1-1, is KAGVTQTPRYLIKTRGQQVTLSCSPISGHRSVSWYQQTPGQGLQFLFEYFSETQRNKGNFPGRFSGRQFSNSRSEMNVSTLELGDSALYLCASSLEQGYTEAFFGQGTRLTVV.

The V and J genes are TRBV20-1 and TRBJ1-6; D is undetermined. V dropped 0 bases and J dropped 18 bases, with 12 bases sitting between them. CDR3 length equals 11 residues. Germline V gene data show CDR1 as DFQATT and CDR2 as SNEGSKA (reference sequence). CDR3 DNA sequence: TGCAGTGCTAGAGATGAGGTTACGGGCCACTTT. Its protein is CSARDEVTGHF.

The chain uses TRBV4-1 and TRBJ2-3; D uncertain. Germline assignment: CDR1 MGHRA and CDR2 YSYEKL. This CDR3 has 14 residues. Trimming stripped 1 base from V and 0 bases from J, with 5 bases between. The DNA of the CDR3 is TGCGCCAGCAGCCAAGTGGGTAGCACAGATACGCAGTATTTT. Translation: CASSQVGSTDTQYF.

V is TRBV6-6 and J is TRBJ1-1; 7 nucleotides align to TRBD1. Germline lookup yields CDR1 MNHNY and CDR2 SVGAGI (reference sequence). V lost 7 bases to trimming and J lost 1 base; unmatched junction nucleotides: 6. The CDR3 contains 14 residues. Here the CDR3 DNA reads TGTGCCAGCAAGCGGACAGGAACGAACACTGAAGCTTTCTTT. It translates to CASKRTGTNTEAFF.

CDR3 DNA: TGTGCCAGCAGCCCGGCGGCGGGAGTTACAAACATTCAGTACTTC. Amino acids: CASSPAAGVTNIQYF. The chain uses TRBV7-6 and TRBJ2-4, with 7 bases fitting TRBD2. The CDR3 is 15 amino acids. The V gene end was trimmed by 5 bases and the J gene end by 6 bases; junction bases not matched to a gene: 10. Looked up from germline, CDR1 is SGHVS and CDR2 is FNYEAQ.

The chain joins TRBV5-1 to TRBJ2-3; 9 bases map to TRBD2. This CDR3 is 18 amino acids long. From germline, CDR1 is SGHRS and CDR2 YFSETQ. V was clipped by 0 bases and J by 2 bases; unmatched bases: 10. CDR3 amino acids: CASSLGGQAGGITDTQYF. The CDR3 nucleotides read TGCGCCAGCAGCTTGGGGGGCCAGGCGGGAGGGATCACAGATACGCAGTATTTT.

The CDR3 here is CAWSREDGGYTF. The DNA for the CDR3 is TGTGCCTGGAGTAGGGAGGACGGGGGCTACACCTTC. The chain combines TRBV30 with TRBJ1-2; D remains ambiguous. Germline V CDR1 and CDR2: GTSNPN, SVGIG (reference sequence). The CDR3 covers 12 residues. V lost 2 bases to trimming and J lost 8 bases, with 12 bases between them.

The chain carries TRBV9 and TRBJ1-2; 8 positions match TRBD1. The V and J ends lost 3 bases and 8 bases, in that order; junction bases with no gene match: 12. The CDR3 is 15 amino acids. Germline CDR1 and CDR2: SGDLS and YYNGEE. The CDR3 spells CASSAQIGQGGGYTF. The CDR3 DNA follows: TGTGCCAGCAGCGCCCAGATAGGACAGGGAGGGGGCTACACCTTC.

As concerns this clone: At the DNA level, this CDR3 is encoded by other sequences in the same sample as well. This chain connects TRBV5-1 to TRBJ1-1; D remains unclear. The V and J ends lost 4 bases and 6 bases respectively, with 7 bases between them. Per germline, CDR1 SGHRS and CDR2 YFSETQ. CDR3 length: 11 residues. In DNA, the CDR3 is TGCGCCAGCAGCGTCGGACCTGAAGCTTTCTTT. It specifies CASSVGPEAFF. The complete variable domain, with remaining parts taken from reference TRBV5-1 and TRBJ1-1, reads KAGVTQTPRYLIKTRGQQVTLSCSPISGHRSVSWYQQTPGQGLQFLFEYFSETQRNKGNFPGRFSGRQFSNSRSEMNVSTLELGDSALYLCASSVGPEAFFGQGTRLTVV.

Regarding this clone: The same CDR3 can be traced to other DNA sequences in this sample. This rearrangement joins TRBV5-1 to TRBJ2-5; unclear D gene. The V gene's germline CDR1 is SGHRS and CDR2 YFSETQ. The CDR3 loop spans 13 amino acids. V was clipped by 0 bases and J by 3 bases, with 6 bases between them. The CDR3 is CASSLALKETQYF. The CDR3 nucleotides read TGCGCCAGCAGCTTGGCGCTCAAAGAGACCCAGTACTTC.

J is TRBJ2-7 and V is TRBV5-5; 9 bases are shared with TRBD1. This CDR3 has 16 residues. The V gene end was trimmed by 4 bases and the J gene end by 0 bases; junction bases not matched to a gene: 8. Germline CDR1 is SGHKS and CDR2 is YYEKEE (reference sequence). The CDR3 DNA is TGTGCCAGCAGCCCGATAGGACAGGGGCACTCCTACGAGCAGTACTTC. It specifies CASSPIGQGHSYEQYF.

A remark on this clone: This sample includes further DNA sequences coding for the same CDR3. The V call is TRBV7-9, the J call TRBJ1-2, with D possibly being TRBD1 (6 bases). The CDR3 sequence is 13 residues long. Germline CDR1 SEHNR, CDR2 FQNEAQ (reference sequence). Trimming took 5 bases from V and 7 from J, leaving 14 bases between them. The CDR3 sequence: CASSLMDRAGYTF. The CDR3 DNA reads as TGTGCCAGCAGCCTCATGGACAGAGCTGGCTACACCTTC. Supplemented by reference TRBV7-9 and TRBJ1-2, the full variable domain reads DTGVSQNPRHKITKRGQNVTFRCDPISEHNRLYWYRQTLGQGPEFLTYFQNEAQLEKSRLLSDRFSAERPKGSFSTLEIQRTEQGDSAMYLCASSLMDRAGYTFGSGTRLTVV.

This clone was observed a handful of times. V is TRBV25-1 and J is TRBJ2-2, with unresolved D. The germline CDR1 and CDR2 sequences are MGHDK and SYGVNS. V was trimmed by 3 bases and J by 4 bases, leaving 12 bases between them. The CDR3 is 15 amino acids. The CDR3 protein is CASSDTRVGTGELFF. The CDR3 DNA reads as TGTGCCAGCAGTGACACCCGAGTAGGCACCGGGGAGCTGTTTTTT.

The rearrangement links TRBV18 to TRBJ2-3; D may be TRBD1 (6 bases). This CDR3 comprises 15 residues. V lost 2 bases and J 4 bases, leaving 13 bases between the germline ends. CDR1 and CDR2 from the germline V gene are KGHSH and LQKENI. DNA of the CDR3: TGTGCCAGCTCACCAGATCAGGGGAGCGCAGATACGCAGTATTTT. Encoded protein: CASSPDQGSADTQYF.

CDR3 sequence reads: CASSGELSSYEQYF. Here the CDR3 DNA reads TGTGCCAGCAGTGGTGAACTCTCAAGCTACGAGCAGTACTTC. The rearrangement joins TRBV2 to TRBJ2-7; D gene uncertain. Germline V gives CDR1 SNHLY, CDR2 FYNNEI. This CDR3 contains 14 residues. V was pared by 4 bases and J by 3 bases, with 13 bases between. The full variable domain, in which reference TRBV2 and TRBJ2-7 provide the parts outside the CDR3, is EPEVTQTPSHQVTQMGQEVILRCVPISNHLYFYWYRQILGQKVEFLVSFYNNEISEKSEIFDDQFSVERPDGSNFTLKIRSTKLEDSAMYFCASSGELSSYEQYFGPGTRLTVT.